The 28 T cell receptor beta chains below all came from one sample that was sequenced in a study of blood T cell repertoires in COVID-19. Assay: immunoSEQ multiplex PCR; the TCRdb copy retains only in-frame clones and omits some. The profile shows fewer than 150,000 clones, 80% to 90% of them singletons. What was sequenced was peripheral blood. The receptors originated from a woman aged 35 to 49 with acute or convalescent COVID-19.

The gene calls are TRBV29-1 and TRBJ2-3; 10 bases fit TRBD2. V gave up 6 bases and J gave up 0 bases; unmatched junction bases: 6. This CDR3 spans 15 amino acids. Germline CDR1 and CDR2: SQVTM and ANQGSEA. The CDR3 is CSVRLAGDSTDTQYF. Written as DNA, the CDR3 is TGCAGCGTGCGTCTAGCGGGGGATAGCACAGATACGCAGTATTTT.

This clone was found a few times. The gene calls are TRBV19 and TRBJ1-4; 8 nucleotides agree with TRBD1. The CDR3 totals 14 residues. V dropped 6 bases and J dropped 3; count of bases not matched to a gene: 3. Per germline, CDR1 LNHDA and CDR2 SQIVND (reference sequence). The CDR3 DNA reads as TGTGCCAGTAGCCCAGGGGGCCCTAATGAAAAACTGTTTTTT. Protein sequence: CASSPGGPNEKLFF.

CDR3: CASSQDPGLTSYEQYF. The CDR3 DNA reads TGCGCCAGCAGCCAGGATCCGGGACTAACTTCTTACGAGCAGTACTTC. This rearrangement joins TRBV4-1 to TRBJ2-7, with 7 bases matching TRBD2. CDR1 and CDR2 (germline): MGHRA, YSYEKL. The CDR3 is made up of 16 amino acids. Unmatched junction bases numbered 12, after V lost 3 bases and J lost 4 bases.

The chain has TRBV30 and TRBJ1-1; D call uncertain. This CDR3 spans 12 amino acids. V lost 4 bases to trimming and J lost 2 bases, with 8 bases between them. Germline V gene lookup returns CDR1 GTSNPN and CDR2 SVGIG (reference sequence). The CDR3 bases are TGTGCCTGGACCCCCCATAACACTGAAGCTTTCTTT. Amino acid sequence: CAWTPHNTEAFF.

Comment on this clone: One end of the junction does not line up with germline, which may come from a read error. The CDR3 coding sequence is TGTGCCAGCAGCCCTCCTGAGGCTTTCTTT. This translates into CASSPPEAFF. The rearrangement joins TRBV6-2 or TRBV6-3 to TRBJ1-1, with D uncertain. The germline V gene has CDR1 MNHEY and CDR2 SVGEGT. The CDR3 sequence is 10 residues long.

V is TRBV18 and J is TRBJ1-2, with 9 bases matching TRBD1. This CDR3 spans 16 amino acids. Germline loops: CDR1 KGHSH, CDR2 LQKENI. V trimming: 0 bases; J trimming: 4 bases; junction bases outside the gene matches: 6. CDR3 sequence (DNA): TGTGCCAGCTCACCACCAGCGACAGGGGGGAGCTATGGCTACACCTTC. Protein sequence: CASSPPATGGSYGYTF.

CDR3 in amino acids: CASSPSLGEGYTF. The CDR3 DNA is TGTGCCAGCTCCCCTAGCCTGGGAGAAGGCTACACCTTC. The chain joins TRBV18 to TRBJ1-2; no firm D call. Trimming stripped 6 bases from V and 8 bases from J, with 16 bases between. Germline lookup yields CDR1 KGHSH and CDR2 LQKENI. This CDR3 has 13 amino acids. The full variable domain, rest sourced from reference TRBV18 and TRBJ1-2, is NAGVMQNPRHLVRRRGQEARLRCSPMKGHSHVYWYRQLPEEGLKFMVYLQKENIIDESGMPKERFSAEFPKEGPSILRIQQVVRGDSAAYFCASSPSLGEGYTFGSGTRLTVV.

The rearrangement links TRBV19 to TRBJ1-3, with D possibly matching TRBD1 (5 bases). The ends were cut back, 8 bases at V and 2 bases at J, with 13 bases in the middle. The CDR3 consists of 14 residues. Germline CDR1 reads LNHDA; CDR2 reads SQIVND (reference sequence). The CDR3 protein is CASFGTSTGNTIYF. CDR3 sequence (DNA): TGTGCCAGTTTCGGGACTTCCACTGGAAACACCATATATTTT. Filled out from reference TRBV19 and TRBJ1-3, the complete variable domain reads DGGITQSPKYLFRKEGQNVTLSCEQNLNHDAMYWYRQDPGQGLRLIYYSQIVNDFQKGDIAEGYSVSREKKESFPLTVTSAQKNPTAFYLCASFGTSTGNTIYFGEGSWLTVV.

V is TRBV4-1 and J is TRBJ1-4; tentatively, D is TRBD1 (6 bases). Trimming left V 0 bases short and J 6 bases short, with 20 bases between. The CDR3 extends over 18 amino acids. Germline CDR1 reads MGHRA; CDR2 reads YSYEKL. As DNA, the CDR3 is TGCGCCAGCAGCCAAGACGAACCATTTCGTGGGGGCTATGAAAAACTGTTTTTT. It specifies CASSQDEPFRGGYEKLFF.

V is TRBV7-2 and J is TRBJ2-5; 8 bases are shared with TRBD1. CDR1 and CDR2 from the germline V gene are SGHTA and FQGNSA. CDR3 length equals 17 residues. Trimming at V came to 2 bases and at J to 5 bases, leaving 13 bases not matched to a gene. The CDR3 DNA sequence: TGTGCCAGCAGCTTACAGGGGGCCCTACCCCCGTGGGAGACCCAGTACTTC. Translated: CASSLQGALPPWETQYF.

The chain has TRBV19 and TRBJ1-2; 12 bases are a match to TRBD1. CDR1 and CDR2 from the germline V gene are LNHDA and SQIVND (reference sequence). Losses at the gene ends were 5 bases for V and 4 bases for J; bases not matched to a gene: 11. The CDR3 is 17 amino acids. Written as DNA, the CDR3 is TGTGCCAGTAGTGCCCCGGGACAGGGGGCATGGGTCTATGGCTACACCTTC. Encoded protein: CASSAPGQGAWVYGYTF. The full variable domain, completed using reference TRBV19 and TRBJ1-2, is DGGITQSPKYLFRKEGQNVTLSCEQNLNHDAMYWYRQDPGQGLRLIYYSQIVNDFQKGDIAEGYSVSREKKESFPLTVTSAQKNPTAFYLCASSAPGQGAWVYGYTFGSGTRLTVV.

The chain joins TRBV5-1 to TRBJ2-5, with 14 bases identical to TRBD2. The CDR3 loop spans 15 amino acids. Trimming at V came to 4 bases and at J to 5 bases, leaving 4 bases not matched to a gene. CDR1 is SGHRS, CDR2 YFSETQ, per germline. In DNA form, the CDR3 reads TGCGCCAGCAGCCAGACTAGCGGGGGGGCTGAGACCCAGTACTTC. Protein: CASSQTSGGAETQYF.

The chain recombines TRBV18 with TRBJ2-7; perhaps TRBD1 as D (6 bases). V was pared by 3 bases and J by 3 bases, with 12 bases between. This CDR3 has 14 amino acids. Germline-derived CDR1 and CDR2 are KGHSH and LQKENI. In DNA, the CDR3 is TGTGCCAGCTCACCCGGGCAGGGGAGCTACGAGCAGTACTTC. This codes for CASSPGQGSYEQYF.

This rearrangement joins TRBV6-5 to TRBJ2-1, with D tentatively TRBD2 (6 bases). V was cut by 0 bases and J by 6 bases, with 9 bases left in between. This CDR3 contains 14 residues. In germline, CDR1 is MNHEY, CDR2 SVGAGI. The CDR3 nucleotides are TGTGCCAGCAGTTACTCCCGGGGGTCCAATGAGCAGTTCTTC. As protein: CASSYSRGSNEQFF.

The rearrangement links TRBV10-1 to TRBJ1-2; no clear D gene. Germline CDR1 reads WNHNN; CDR2 reads SYGVQD (reference sequence). The CDR3 length is 16 residues. V lost 5 bases and J 4 bases, leaving 20 bases between the germline ends. CDR3: CASSFIATAKLYGYTF. The CDR3 nucleotides read TGCGCCAGCAGTTTCATCGCTACCGCTAAACTCTATGGCTACACCTTC.

The chain has TRBV6-5 and TRBJ1-5; 8 bases line up with TRBD1. The CDR3 extends over 15 amino acids. From germline, CDR1 is MNHEY and CDR2 SVGAGI. V was clipped by 4 bases and J by 7 bases; unmatched bases: 9. The DNA of the CDR3 is TGTGCCAGCAGTTTATTGTCAGGGGGCGAACAGCCCCAGCATTTT. This codes for CASSLLSGGEQPQHF.

The chain couples TRBV7-8 to TRBJ1-2; D is unclear. The V end lost 5 bases, the J end lost 3 bases, and 10 bases lay between the germline ends. Germline V gene sequence: CDR1 SGHVS, CDR2 FQNEAQ. There are 13 residues in the CDR3. The CDR3 DNA is TGTGCCAGCAGCCCCAGCGTCGACTATGGCTACACCTTC. As protein: CASSPSVDYGYTF.

The chain is built from TRBV6-1 and TRBJ2-7, with 10 nucleotides matching TRBD2. Germline V gene data show CDR1 as MNHNS and CDR2 as SASEGT. Trimming took 4 bases from V and 4 from J; bases not matched to a gene: 10. The CDR3 totals 16 residues. The CDR3 region is CASSVSGGGGLYEQYF. Here the CDR3 DNA reads TGTGCCAGCAGTGTCAGCGGGGGGGGTGGCTTGTACGAGCAGTACTTC.

The chain recombines TRBV27 with TRBJ2-7, with D tentatively TRBD1 (6 bases). The CDR3 loop spans 13 amino acids. Germline V gene data show CDR1 as MNHEY and CDR2 as SMNVEV (reference sequence). V was trimmed by 4 bases and J by 5 bases, leaving 12 bases between them. The CDR3, as DNA: TGTGCCAGCAGTTGGGGTACAGGGAACGAGCAGTACTTC. This gives the protein CASSWGTGNEQYF.

In this sample, this clone turned up a few times. The chain carries TRBV6-6 and TRBJ2-5, with D maybe TRBD2 (6 bases). Looked up from germline, CDR1 is MNHNY and CDR2 is SVGAGI (reference sequence). This CDR3 contains 15 residues. Trimming stripped 5 bases from V and 0 bases from J, with 13 bases between. The CDR3 DNA is TGTGCCAGCAGTCCAGGATTAGCGGACCAAGAGACCCAGTACTTC. Its translation is CASSPGLADQETQYF.

This clone came up a few times. This sequence joins TRBV5-8 and TRBJ2-2; perhaps TRBD1 as D (6 bases). V was cut by 3 bases and J by 4 bases, with 7 bases left in between. Germline values: CDR1 SGHTS, CDR2 YDEGEE. This CDR3 is built from 13 residues. CDR3 DNA: TGTGCCAGCAGCTACAGGGTCACCGGGGAGCTGTTTTTT. It specifies CASSYRVTGELFF. The variable domain in full, with the rest retrieved from reference TRBV5-8 and TRBJ2-2, is EAGVTQSPTHLIKTRGQQATLRCSPISGHTSVYWYQQALGLGLQFLLWYDEGEERNRGNFPPRFSGRQFPNYSSELNVNALELEDSALYLCASSYRVTGELFFGEGSRLTVL.

V and J are TRBV6-2 or TRBV6-3 and TRBJ2-7, with D perhaps TRBD1 (6 bases). This CDR3 has 18 residues. Per the germline V gene, CDR1 is MNHEY and CDR2 is SVGEGT. V was trimmed by 6 bases and J by 1 base, leaving 25 bases between them. The CDR3 reads CASRPLTGTKAVSYEQYF. CDR3 DNA sequence: TGTGCCAGCAGGCCTCTCACCGGGACAAAAGCTGTGTCCTACGAGCAGTACTTC.

V usage is TRBV5-1 and J usage is TRBJ2-3, with D perhaps TRBD2 (6 bases). V dropped 7 bases and J dropped 2 bases, with 11 bases sitting between them. CDR3 length: 13 amino acids. Per germline, CDR1 SGHRS and CDR2 YFSETQ. The CDR3 region is CASGSGSTDTQYF. CDR3 nucleotides: TGCGCCAGCGGAAGCGGGTCCACAGATACGCAGTATTTT.

This clone turned up a few times. The rearrangement uses TRBV10-3 and TRBJ1-1; TRBD1 might be the D (5 bases). This CDR3 has 15 amino acids. The V end was cut by 5 bases, the J end by 1 base, with 14 bases between. The germline CDR1 and CDR2 sequences are ENHRY and SYGVKD. The CDR3 reads CAISPLVGGNTEAFF. The CDR3 bases are TGTGCCATCAGTCCCCTGGTGGGGGGGAACACTGAAGCTTTCTTT.

This chain connects TRBV6-5 to TRBJ2-1; 8 nucleotides agree with TRBD1. Trimming at V came to 5 bases and at J to 9 bases, leaving 12 bases not matched to a gene. The CDR3 length is 15 residues. Germline loops: CDR1 MNHEY, CDR2 SVGAGI. The CDR3 loop is CASSQRTGRWGEQFF. The CDR3 coding sequence is TGTGCCAGCAGTCAGAGGACAGGGAGGTGGGGTGAGCAGTTCTTC.

The rearrangement uses TRBV3-1 (or the pseudogene TRBV3-2) and TRBJ1-3; D possibly corresponds to TRBD1 (6 bases). V lost 1 base and J lost 7, with 14 bases in between. This CDR3 has 15 amino acids. Germline V gene data show CDR1 as LGHDT and CDR2 as YNNKEL (reference sequence). CDR3 residues: CASSQVGRGANTIYF. The CDR3 DNA sequence: TGTGCCAGCAGCCAAGTGGGGCGGGGGGCGAACACCATATATTTT.

The V gene is TRBV2, the J gene TRBJ1-3, with D unclear. V lost 4 bases and J lost 0, with 10 bases in between. Germline CDR1 SNHLY, CDR2 FYNNEI. CDR3 length equals 15 residues. In nucleotides, the CDR3 is TGTGCCAGCAGTGGGCGGGGAATCTCTGGAAACACCATATATTTT. It codes for CASSGRGISGNTIYF.

This chain uses TRBV9 with TRBJ2-1; 9 bases are a match to TRBD1. CDR1 SGDLS and CDR2 YYNGEE come from the germline V gene. Trimming removed 5 bases from V and 8 bases from J; junction bases left unmatched: 11. This CDR3 comprises 15 residues. The CDR3 here is CASSPTGTGIYEQFF. CDR3 coding DNA: TGTGCCAGCAGTCCTACCGGGACAGGGATCTATGAGCAGTTCTTC. The full variable domain, its missing parts supplied by reference TRBV9 and TRBJ2-1, is DSGVTQTPKHLITATGQRVTLRCSPRSGDLSVYWYQQSLDQGLQFLIQYYNGEERAKGNILERFSAQQFPDLHSELNLSSLELGDSALYFCASSPTGTGIYEQFFGPGTRLTVL.